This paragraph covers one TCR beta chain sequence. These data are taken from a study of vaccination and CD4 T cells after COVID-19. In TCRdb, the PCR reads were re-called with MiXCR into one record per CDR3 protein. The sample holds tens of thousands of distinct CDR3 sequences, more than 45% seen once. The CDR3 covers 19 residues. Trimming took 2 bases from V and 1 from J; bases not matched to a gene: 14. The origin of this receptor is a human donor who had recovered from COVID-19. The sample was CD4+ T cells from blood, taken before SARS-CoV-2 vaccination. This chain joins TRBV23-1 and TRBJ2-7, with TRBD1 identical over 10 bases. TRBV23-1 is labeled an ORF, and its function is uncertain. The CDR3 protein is CASSQRPGQGTDGSYEQYF. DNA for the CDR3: TGCGCCAGCAGTCAAAGACCGGGACAGGGGACCGACGGTTCCTACGAGCAGTACTTC.